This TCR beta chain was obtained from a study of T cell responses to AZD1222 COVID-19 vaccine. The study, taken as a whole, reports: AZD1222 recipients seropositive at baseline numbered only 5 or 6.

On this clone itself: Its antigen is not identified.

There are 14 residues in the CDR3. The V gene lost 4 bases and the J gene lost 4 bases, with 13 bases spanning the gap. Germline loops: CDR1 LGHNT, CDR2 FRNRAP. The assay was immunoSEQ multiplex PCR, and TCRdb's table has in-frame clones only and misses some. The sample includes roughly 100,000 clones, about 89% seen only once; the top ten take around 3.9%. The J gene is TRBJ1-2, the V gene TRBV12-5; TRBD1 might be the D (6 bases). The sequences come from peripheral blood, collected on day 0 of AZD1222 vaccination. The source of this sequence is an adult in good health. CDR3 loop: CASGSPGQSYGYTF. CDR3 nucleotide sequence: TGTGCTAGTGGTTCCCCTGGACAGTCCTATGGCTACACCTTC.